The 24 T cell receptor beta chains reported below all come from one sample, sequenced in a study of OX40 agonist ivuxolimab in advanced cancers. To prepare the library, the immunoSEQ multiplex PCR assay was applied. TCRdb carries this immuneACCESS record with in-frame sequences only. Its versions omit some clonotypes, under half of them owing to an unresolved V gene in the studies checked, with the rest unexplained. The sample table holds approximately 60,000 clones, of which 77% were seen once. Of the sample, 5% to 6.5% is held by the ten largest clones. Sample: CD4+ or CD8+ T cells sorted from blood, taken in a trial of the OX40 agonist ivuxolimab. Every receptor here comes from an adult with an advanced solid tumor such as melanoma, head and neck, liver or kidney cancer.

This clone turned up a few times. Different DNA sequences within this sample yield the same CDR3. The chain uses TRBV14 and TRBJ1-1; D ambiguous. The ends were cut back, 3 bases at V and 0 bases at J, with 8 bases in the middle. The CDR3 is 14 amino acids. The V gene's germline CDR1 is SGHDN and CDR2 FVKESK. CDR3 protein: CASSQAGMNTEAFF. Here the CDR3 DNA reads TGTGCCAGCAGCCAGGCAGGCATGAACACTGAAGCTTTCTTT.

This chain links TRBV5-1 with TRBJ1-4; possible D gene TRBD1, 5 bases. The germline V gene encodes CDR1 SGHRS and CDR2 YFSETQ. CDR3 length: 14 amino acids. V was cut by 4 bases and J by 5 bases, with 12 bases left in between. CDR3 amino acids: CASSQDSTNEKLFF. The CDR3 coding sequence is TGCGCCAGCAGCCAAGACAGCACAAATGAAAAACTGTTTTTT. Using reference TRBV5-1 and TRBJ1-4 for the parts outside the CDR3, the full variable domain is KAGVTQTPRYLIKTRGQQVTLSCSPISGHRSVSWYQQTPGQGLQFLFEYFSETQRNKGNFPGRFSGRQFSNSRSEMNVSTLELGDSALYLCASSQDSTNEKLFFGSGTQLSVL.

The CDR3: CASSVGSATQYF. DNA of the CDR3: TGTGCCAGCAGCGTAGGAAGTGCTACGCAGTATTTT. The gene calls are TRBV9 and TRBJ2-3; no clear D gene. V lost 0 bases, J lost 8 bases, and 7 bases lay in between. CDR1 is SGDLS, CDR2 YYNGEE, per germline. This CDR3 is built from 12 residues.

This clone is hyperexpanded by share. The chain couples TRBV29-1 to TRBJ1-1; D gene ambiguous. CDR3 length: 13 amino acids. CDR1 and CDR2 (germline): SQVTM, ANQGSEA. Trimming took 3 bases from V and 1 from J, leaving 9 bases between them. CDR3 in DNA: TGCAGCGTTGAGGCCTCTTCGAACACTGAAGCTTTCTTT. Translating gives CSVEASSNTEAFF. Full variable domain (remainder filled in from reference TRBV29-1 and TRBJ1-1): SAVISQKPSRDICQRGTSLTIQCQVDSQVTMMFWYRQQPGQSLTLIATANQGSEATYESGFVIDKFPISRPNLTFSTLTVSNMSPEDSSIYLCSVEASSNTEAFFGQGTRLTVV.

The genes are TRBV5-4 and TRBJ2-2, with 7 bases matching TRBD1. The CDR3 has 15 residues. CDR1 SGHNT and CDR2 YYREEE come from the germline V gene (reference sequence). J lost 6 bases, V lost 2 bases, and 7 bases had no gene match. As DNA, the CDR3 is TGTGCCAGCAGCTTAGACAGGGCGAGGGCCGGGGAGCTGTTTTTT. Translating it yields CASSLDRARAGELFF.

The gene calls are TRBV14 and TRBJ2-1; the match to TRBD1 covers 11 bases. The CDR3 is 15 amino acids. CDR1 is SGHDN and CDR2 is FVKESK in the germline V gene. The J segment lost 7 bases and the V segment lost 3 bases, leaving 5 bases of the junction unmatched. The CDR3 DNA reads TGTGCCAGCAGCCAGGACAGGGGGCCTCGAAATGAGCAGTTCTTC. This sequence encodes CASSQDRGPRNEQFF.

The V and J genes are TRBV27 and TRBJ2-1; TRBD1 matches at 11 bases. The CDR3 is 13 amino acids. Germline CDR1 and CDR2: MNHEY and SMNVEV (reference sequence). With V trimmed by 4 bases and J by 10 bases, 3 bases remained unmatched. CDR3 protein: CASSWTGGREQFF. The CDR3 region has the DNA TGTGCCAGCAGTTGGACAGGGGGCAGGGAGCAGTTCTTC.

The rearrangement joins TRBV19 to TRBJ2-2; TRBD1 aligns across 7 bases. This CDR3 has 14 amino acids. Germline V CDR1 and CDR2: LNHDA, SQIVND (reference sequence). V lost 6 bases and J lost 2; bases outside the gene matches: 3. The CDR3 spells CASRTGPNTGELFF. In DNA, the CDR3 is TGTGCCAGTAGGACAGGGCCAAACACCGGGGAGCTGTTTTTT.

This rearrangement joins TRBV5-1 to TRBJ1-5, with TRBD1 matching 9 bases. With 3 bases clipped from V and 14 bases from J, the junction kept 9 bases outside the gene matches. This CDR3 is built from 13 residues. CDR1 SGHRS and CDR2 YFSETQ come from the germline V gene. CDR3 DNA: TGCGCCAGCAGCTATACCGGACAGGGGAAAGAGCATTTT. Translating gives CASSYTGQGKEHF.

CDR3 DNA sequence: TGCGCCAGCAGCCTTACGGGTGATACGCAGTATTTT. As protein: CASSLTGDTQYF. The chain joins TRBV4-3 to TRBJ2-3; no firm D call. Trimming pared 4 bases from V and 6 bases from J, leaving 8 bases between. In germline, CDR1 is LGHNA, CDR2 YSLEER. The CDR3 consists of 12 residues.

DNA for the CDR3: TGTGCCACCAGCAGAAAAACAGGTTCTAACTATGGCTACACCTTC. Translation: CATSRKTGSNYGYTF. V gene TRBV15 combines with J gene TRBJ1-2; tentatively, D is TRBD1 (5 bases). Between the trimmed V and J ends, which lost 2 bases and 0 bases, there was a span of 10 bases. Germline V lookup: CDR1 LNHNV, CDR2 YYDKDF (reference sequence). The CDR3 has 15 residues.

The gene calls are TRBV19 and TRBJ1-3; no clear D. There are 16 residues in the CDR3. The V and J ends lost 5 bases and 3 bases respectively, with 17 bases between them. The V gene's germline CDR1 is LNHDA and CDR2 SQIVND (reference sequence). The CDR3 loop is CASSWRSGMIGNTIYF. In nucleotides, the CDR3 is TGTGCCAGTAGTTGGAGATCGGGGATGATTGGAAACACCATATATTTT.

The CDR3 DNA reads as TGTGCCAGCAGCCCAGGGCAAGAGACCCAGTACTTC. Translating gives CASSPGQETQYF. The gene calls are TRBV21-1 and TRBJ2-5; TRBD1 reflects the table's D call only, with no check against the DNA. TRBV21-1 is listed as a pseudogene. The CDR3 length is 12 residues.

This rearrangement joins TRBV4-3 to TRBJ2-1; D unclear. The V end lost 0 bases, the J end lost 7 bases, and 10 bases lay between the germline ends. CDR3 length: 14 residues. From germline, CDR1 is LGHNA and CDR2 YSLEER. The CDR3 protein is CASSQERFGNEQFF. Written as DNA, the CDR3 is TGCGCCAGCAGCCAAGAGCGGTTCGGGAATGAGCAGTTCTTC.

J is TRBJ2-5 and V is TRBV6-5, with TRBD2 matching 7 bases. The V gene end was trimmed by 7 bases and the J gene end by 1 base; junction bases not matched to a gene: 6. CDR1 is MNHEY, CDR2 SVGAGI, per germline. The length of the CDR3 is 14 residues. The CDR3 sequence: CASNLGGGQETQYF. The CDR3 coding sequence is TGTGCCAGCAACCTAGGCGGGGGCCAAGAGACCCAGTACTTC.

CDR3 coding DNA: TGTGCCAGCAGCTTACCTAGTCGAGCCGGGGAGCTGTTTTTT. Translation gives CASSLPSRAGELFF. This chain connects TRBV7-2 to TRBJ2-2; no definite D call. Germline values: CDR1 SGHTA, CDR2 FQGNSA. The V end was cut by 2 bases, the J end by 6 bases, with 10 bases between. The CDR3 runs to 14 residues.

The chain recombines TRBV18 with TRBJ2-3, with TRBD1 matching 7 bases. After removal of 3 bases from V and 0 bases from J, the junction contained 6 bases not matched to a gene. Germline V CDR1 and CDR2: KGHSH, LQKENI. The CDR3 consists of 16 residues. CDR3 sequence: CASSPSGTASTDTQYF. The CDR3 DNA follows: TGTGCCAGCTCACCGTCTGGGACAGCCAGCACAGATACGCAGTATTTT. The variable domain in full, completed from reference TRBV18 and TRBJ2-3, reads NAGVMQNPRHLVRRRGQEARLRCSPMKGHSHVYWYRQLPEEGLKFMVYLQKENIIDESGMPKERFSAEFPKEGPSILRIQQVVRGDSAAYFCASSPSGTASTDTQYFGPGTRLTVL.

This clone was recorded only once. The V call is TRBV28, the J call TRBJ2-7; weak D call: TRBD1 (6 bases). The V end lost 5 bases, the J end lost 3 bases, and 14 bases lay between the germline ends. This CDR3 region has 14 residues. From germline, CDR1 is MDHEN and CDR2 SYDVKM. The CDR3 bases are TGTGCCAGCAGTCCACTGGGGGCCCTCTACGAGCAGTACTTC. Translation: CASSPLGALYEQYF.

The genes are TRBV5-1 and TRBJ2-7, with D unclear. This CDR3 is built from 13 residues. Per the germline V gene, CDR1 is SGHRS and CDR2 is YFSETQ. Trimming pared 1 base from V and 4 bases from J, leaving 9 bases between. DNA for the CDR3: TGCGCCAGCAGCTTGAGGACCTCGTACGAGCAGTACTTC. It is translated as CASSLRTSYEQYF.

The V call is TRBV27, the J call TRBJ1-4; D remains ambiguous. Trimming left V 5 bases short and J 8 bases short, with 12 bases between. From germline, CDR1 is MNHEY and CDR2 SMNVEV (reference sequence). CDR3 length: 13 amino acids. The CDR3 protein is CASSPFGGEKLFF. CDR3 DNA: TGTGCCAGCAGTCCGTTTGGCGGGGAAAAACTGTTTTTT.

The chain uses TRBV20-1 and TRBJ2-5; D might be TRBD1 (6 bases). The V gene's germline CDR1 is DFQATT and CDR2 SNEGSKA (reference sequence). V was trimmed by 2 bases and J by 12 bases, leaving 13 bases between them. This CDR3 has 11 amino acids. The CDR3 is CSARYVGAEYF. CDR3 DNA: TGCAGTGCTAGATACGTGGGGGCCGAGTACTTC.

V and J are TRBV5-1 and TRBJ2-1; TRBD2 agrees at 8 bases. V lost 3 bases to trimming and J lost 1 base; unmatched junction nucleotides: 6. The length of the CDR3 is 16 residues. In germline, CDR1 is SGHRS, CDR2 YFSETQ. CDR3 in amino acids: CASSYYSSGSYNEQFF. CDR3 sequence (DNA): TGCGCCAGCAGCTATTATTCTAGCGGGTCCTACAATGAGCAGTTCTTC.

This clone occurred a few times. The V gene is TRBV18, the J gene TRBJ2-2; no clear D. This CDR3 spans 15 amino acids. The germline gives CDR1 KGHSH, CDR2 LQKENI. V lost 4 bases, J lost 1 base, and 10 bases lay in between. The CDR3 DNA is TGTGCCAGCTCACTGGTTCCGGGGAACACCGGGGAGCTGTTTTTT. This codes for CASSLVPGNTGELFF.

For this clone: Given a much more abundant clone one base away, this may be a read error. The chain recombines TRBV6-5 with TRBJ1-1; D gene uncertain. The CDR3 contains 13 residues. V lost 0 bases to trimming and J lost 3 bases, with 5 bases between them. CDR1 and CDR2 (germline): MNHEY, SVGAGI. Here the CDR3 reads CASSYSGYTEAFF. The CDR3 coding sequence is TGTGCCAGCAGTTACTCGGGGTACACTGAAGCTTTCTTT.